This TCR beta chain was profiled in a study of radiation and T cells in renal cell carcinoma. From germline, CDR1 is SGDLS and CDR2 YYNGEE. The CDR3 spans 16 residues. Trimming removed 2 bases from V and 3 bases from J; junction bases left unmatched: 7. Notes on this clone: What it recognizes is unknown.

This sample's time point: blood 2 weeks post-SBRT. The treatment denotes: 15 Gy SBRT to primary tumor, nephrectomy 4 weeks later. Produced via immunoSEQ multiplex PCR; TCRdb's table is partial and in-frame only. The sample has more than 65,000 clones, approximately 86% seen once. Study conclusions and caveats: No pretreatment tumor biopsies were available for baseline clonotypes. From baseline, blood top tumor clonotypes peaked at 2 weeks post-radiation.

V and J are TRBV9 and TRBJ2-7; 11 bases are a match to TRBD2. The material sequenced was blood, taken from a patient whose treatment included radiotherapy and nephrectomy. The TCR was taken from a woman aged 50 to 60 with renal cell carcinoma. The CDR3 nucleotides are TGTGCCAGCAGCGTCACTGGGACTAGCGGAAACTACGAGCAGTACTTC. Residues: CASSVTGTSGNYEQYF.